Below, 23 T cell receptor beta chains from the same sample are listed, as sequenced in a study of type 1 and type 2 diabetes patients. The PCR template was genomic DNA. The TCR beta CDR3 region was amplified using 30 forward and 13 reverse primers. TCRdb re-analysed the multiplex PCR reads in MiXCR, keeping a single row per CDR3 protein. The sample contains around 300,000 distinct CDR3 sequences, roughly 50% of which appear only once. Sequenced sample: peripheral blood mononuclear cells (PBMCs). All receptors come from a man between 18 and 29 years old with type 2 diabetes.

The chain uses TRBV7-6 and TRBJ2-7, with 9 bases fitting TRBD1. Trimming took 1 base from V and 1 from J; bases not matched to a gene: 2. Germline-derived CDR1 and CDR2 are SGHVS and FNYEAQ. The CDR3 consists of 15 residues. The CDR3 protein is CASSLGGTGSYEQYF. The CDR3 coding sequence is TGTGCCAGCAGCTTAGGAGGGACAGGGTCCTACGAGCAGTACTTC.

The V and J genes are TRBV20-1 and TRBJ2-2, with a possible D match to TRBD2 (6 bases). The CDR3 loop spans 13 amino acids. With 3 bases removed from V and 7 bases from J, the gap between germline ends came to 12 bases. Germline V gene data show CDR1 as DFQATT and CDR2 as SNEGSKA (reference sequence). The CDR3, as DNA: TGCAGTGCTAGTCGGGGGAACGGCGGGGAGCTGTTTTTT. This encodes CSASRGNGGELFF.

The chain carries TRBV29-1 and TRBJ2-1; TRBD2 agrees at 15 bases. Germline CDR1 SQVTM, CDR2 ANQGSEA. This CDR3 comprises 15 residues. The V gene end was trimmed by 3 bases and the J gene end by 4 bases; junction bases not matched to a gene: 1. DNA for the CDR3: TGCAGCGTTGACGGGACTAGCGGGGGGTACAATGAGCAGTTCTTC. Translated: CSVDGTSGGYNEQFF.

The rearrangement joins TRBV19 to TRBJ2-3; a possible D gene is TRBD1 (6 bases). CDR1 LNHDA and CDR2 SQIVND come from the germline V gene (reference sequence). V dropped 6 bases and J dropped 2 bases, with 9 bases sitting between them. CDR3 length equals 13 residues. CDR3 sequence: CASSQGYTDTQYF. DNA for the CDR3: TGTGCCAGTAGCCAGGGGTACACAGATACGCAGTATTTT.

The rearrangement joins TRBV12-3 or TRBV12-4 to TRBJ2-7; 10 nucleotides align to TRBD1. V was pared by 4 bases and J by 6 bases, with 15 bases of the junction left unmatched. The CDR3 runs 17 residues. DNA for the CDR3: TGTGCCAGCAGTTCACGGGACAGGGGCAACCCTTTCGTCGAGCAGTACTTC. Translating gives CASSSRDRGNPFVEQYF.

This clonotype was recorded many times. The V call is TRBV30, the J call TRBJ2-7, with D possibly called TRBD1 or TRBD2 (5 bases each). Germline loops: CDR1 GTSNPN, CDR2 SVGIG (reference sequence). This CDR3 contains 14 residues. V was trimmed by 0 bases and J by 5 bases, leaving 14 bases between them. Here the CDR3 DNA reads TGTGCCTGGAGTGTTGGGGCAGGGAGCCACGAGCAGTACTTC. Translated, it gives CAWSVGAGSHEQYF.

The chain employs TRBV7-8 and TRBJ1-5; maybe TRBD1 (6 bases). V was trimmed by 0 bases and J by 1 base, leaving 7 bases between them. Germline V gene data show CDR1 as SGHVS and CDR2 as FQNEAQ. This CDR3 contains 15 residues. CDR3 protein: CASSLAGTSNQPQHF. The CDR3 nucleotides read TGTGCCAGCAGCTTAGCAGGGACAAGCAATCAGCCCCAGCATTTT.

The chain's CDR3 is CSARDWGRQETQYF. The CDR3 coding sequence is TGCAGTGCTAGGGATTGGGGCCGCCAAGAGACCCAGTACTTC. The gene calls are TRBV20-1 and TRBJ2-5, with D perhaps TRBD1 (5 bases). Trimming left V 3 bases short and J 1 base short, with 12 bases between. The CDR3 sequence is 14 residues long. The germline CDR1 and CDR2 sequences are DFQATT and SNEGSKA (reference sequence).

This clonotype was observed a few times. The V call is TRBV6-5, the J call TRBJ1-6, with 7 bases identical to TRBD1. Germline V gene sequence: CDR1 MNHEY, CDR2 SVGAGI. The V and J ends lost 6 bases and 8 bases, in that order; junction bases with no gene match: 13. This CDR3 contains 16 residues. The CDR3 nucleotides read TGTGCCAGCAGCCAAGTCTTAGGGCAGGGGGATTCACCCCTCCACTTT. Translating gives CASSQVLGQGDSPLHF.

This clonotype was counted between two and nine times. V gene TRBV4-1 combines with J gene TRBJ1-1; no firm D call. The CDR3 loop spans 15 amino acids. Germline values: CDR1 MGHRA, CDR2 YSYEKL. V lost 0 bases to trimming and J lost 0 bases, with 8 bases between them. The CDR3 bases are TGCGCCAGCAGCCAAGAAGGAGGAGTGAACACTGAAGCTTTCTTT. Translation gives CASSQEGGVNTEAFF.

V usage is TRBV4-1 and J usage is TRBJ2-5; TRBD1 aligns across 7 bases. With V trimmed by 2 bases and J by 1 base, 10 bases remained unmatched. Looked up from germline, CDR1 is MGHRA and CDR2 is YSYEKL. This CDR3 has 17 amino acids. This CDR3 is CASSQTQGLALQETQYF. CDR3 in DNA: TGCGCCAGCAGCCAAACACAGGGGCTAGCTCTCCAAGAGACCCAGTACTTC.

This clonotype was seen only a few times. The CDR3 nucleotides read TGTGCCAGCAGCTGGGGTGGGACGGGGAACACTGAAGCTTTCTTT. Translated: CASSWGGTGNTEAFF. V and J are TRBV7-2 and TRBJ1-1, with D maybe TRBD1 (5 bases). V was cut by 4 bases and J by 1 base, with 13 bases left in between. This CDR3 has 15 residues. Per the germline V gene, CDR1 is SGHTA and CDR2 is FQGNSA.

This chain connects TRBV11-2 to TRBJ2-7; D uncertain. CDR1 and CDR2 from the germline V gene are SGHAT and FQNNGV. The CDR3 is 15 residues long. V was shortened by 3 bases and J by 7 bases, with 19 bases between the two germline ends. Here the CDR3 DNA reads TGTGCCAGCAGCTTGACACGAACCAAATCCGGGGAGCAGTACTTC. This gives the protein CASSLTRTKSGEQYF.

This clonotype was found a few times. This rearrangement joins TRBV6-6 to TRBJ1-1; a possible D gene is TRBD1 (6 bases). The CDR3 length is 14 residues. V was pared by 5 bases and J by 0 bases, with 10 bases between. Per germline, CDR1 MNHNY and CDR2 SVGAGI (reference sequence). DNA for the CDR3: TGTGCCAGCAGTGTGGACAGCATGAACACTGAAGCTTTCTTT. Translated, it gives CASSVDSMNTEAFF.

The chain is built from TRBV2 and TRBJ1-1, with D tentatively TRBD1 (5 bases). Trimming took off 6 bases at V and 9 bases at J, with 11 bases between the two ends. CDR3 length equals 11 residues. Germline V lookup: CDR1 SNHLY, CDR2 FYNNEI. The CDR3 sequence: CASRQGSKAFF. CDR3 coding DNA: TGTGCCAGCAGGCAGGGTTCTAAAGCTTTCTTT.

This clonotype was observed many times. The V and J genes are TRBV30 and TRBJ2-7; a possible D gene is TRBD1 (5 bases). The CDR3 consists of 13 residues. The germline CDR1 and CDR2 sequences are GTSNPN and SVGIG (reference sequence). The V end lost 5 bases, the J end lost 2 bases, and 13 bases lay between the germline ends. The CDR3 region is CAWVVAGTYEQYF. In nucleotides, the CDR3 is TGTGCCTGGGTGGTGGCAGGGACCTACGAGCAGTACTTC.

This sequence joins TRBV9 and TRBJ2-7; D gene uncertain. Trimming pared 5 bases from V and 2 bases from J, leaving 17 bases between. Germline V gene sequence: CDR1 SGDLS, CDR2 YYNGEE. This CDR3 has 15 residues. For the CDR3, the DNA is TGTGCCAGCAGTGAATCCCTAGTGGGAACCTACGAGCAGTACTTC. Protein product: CASSESLVGTYEQYF.

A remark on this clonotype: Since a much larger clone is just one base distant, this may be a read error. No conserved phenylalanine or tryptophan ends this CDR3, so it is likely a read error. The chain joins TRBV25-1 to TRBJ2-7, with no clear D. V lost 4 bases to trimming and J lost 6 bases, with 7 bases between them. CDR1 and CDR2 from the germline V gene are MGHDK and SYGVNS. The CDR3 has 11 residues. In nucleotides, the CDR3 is TGTGCCAGCAGTGCGGGCCTCGAGCAGTACTCC. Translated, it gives CASSAGLEQYS.

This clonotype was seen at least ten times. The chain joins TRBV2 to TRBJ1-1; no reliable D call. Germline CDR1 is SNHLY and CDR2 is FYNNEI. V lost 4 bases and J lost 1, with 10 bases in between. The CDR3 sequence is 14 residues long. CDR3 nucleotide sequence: TGTGCCAGCAGTGTCATGTTTGGGAACACTGAAGCTTTCTTT. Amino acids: CASSVMFGNTEAFF.

The CDR3 DNA reads TGTGCCACCAGCAGAGCTCAGGCACCTTTTGGAGAGACCCAGTACTTC. Encoded protein: CATSRAQAPFGETQYF. The genes are TRBV15 and TRBJ2-5; no definite D call. This CDR3 comprises 16 residues. Trimming removed 1 base from V and 4 bases from J, with 16 bases in between. Germline CDR1 is LNHNV and CDR2 is YYDKDF (reference sequence). Full variable domain (remainder filled in from reference TRBV15 and TRBJ2-5): DAMVIQNPRYQVTQFGKPVTLSCSQTLNHNVMYWYQQKSSQAPKLLFHYYDKDFNNEADTPDNFQSRRPNTSFCFLDIRSPGLGDTAMYLCATSRAQAPFGETQYFGPGTRLLVL.

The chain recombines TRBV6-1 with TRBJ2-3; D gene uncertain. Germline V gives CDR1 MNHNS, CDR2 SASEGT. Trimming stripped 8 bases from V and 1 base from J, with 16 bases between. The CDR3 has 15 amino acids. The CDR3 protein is CASLLTGSRTDTQYF. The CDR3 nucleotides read TGTGCCAGCCTCTTGACTGGTAGTCGCACAGATACGCAGTATTTT.

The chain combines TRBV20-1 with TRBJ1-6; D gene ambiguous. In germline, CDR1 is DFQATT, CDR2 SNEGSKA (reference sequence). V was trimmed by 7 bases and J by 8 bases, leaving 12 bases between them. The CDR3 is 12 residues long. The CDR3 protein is CSGRRVDSPLHF. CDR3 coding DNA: TGCAGTGGGCGTAGGGTGGATTCACCCCTCCACTTT.

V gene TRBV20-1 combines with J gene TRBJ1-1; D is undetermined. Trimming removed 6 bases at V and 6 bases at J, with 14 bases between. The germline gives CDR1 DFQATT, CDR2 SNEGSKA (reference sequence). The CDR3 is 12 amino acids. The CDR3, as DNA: TGCAGTGCCCGCCTGGGTGGTGCTGAAGCTTTCTTT. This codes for CSARLGGAEAFF.